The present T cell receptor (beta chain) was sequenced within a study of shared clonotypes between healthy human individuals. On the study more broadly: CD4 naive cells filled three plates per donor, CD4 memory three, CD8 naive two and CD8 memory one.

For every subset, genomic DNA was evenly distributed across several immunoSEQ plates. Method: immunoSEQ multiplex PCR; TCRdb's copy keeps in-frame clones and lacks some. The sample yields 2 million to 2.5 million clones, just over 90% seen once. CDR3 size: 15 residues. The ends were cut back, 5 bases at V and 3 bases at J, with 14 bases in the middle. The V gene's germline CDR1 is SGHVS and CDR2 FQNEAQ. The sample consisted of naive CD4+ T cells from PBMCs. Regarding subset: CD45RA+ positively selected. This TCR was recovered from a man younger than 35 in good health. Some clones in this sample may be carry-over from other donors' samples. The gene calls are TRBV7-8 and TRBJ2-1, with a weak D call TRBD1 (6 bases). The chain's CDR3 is CASSIDVQGYNEQFF. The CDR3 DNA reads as TGTGCCAGCAGCATAGACGTACAGGGCTACAATGAGCAGTTCTTC. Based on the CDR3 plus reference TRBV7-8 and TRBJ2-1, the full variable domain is GAGVSQSPRYKVAKRGQDVALRCDPISGHVSLFWYQQALGQGPEFLTYFQNEAQLDKSGLPSDRFFAERPEGSVSTLKIQRTQQEDSAVYLCASSIDVQGYNEQFFGPGTRLTVL.